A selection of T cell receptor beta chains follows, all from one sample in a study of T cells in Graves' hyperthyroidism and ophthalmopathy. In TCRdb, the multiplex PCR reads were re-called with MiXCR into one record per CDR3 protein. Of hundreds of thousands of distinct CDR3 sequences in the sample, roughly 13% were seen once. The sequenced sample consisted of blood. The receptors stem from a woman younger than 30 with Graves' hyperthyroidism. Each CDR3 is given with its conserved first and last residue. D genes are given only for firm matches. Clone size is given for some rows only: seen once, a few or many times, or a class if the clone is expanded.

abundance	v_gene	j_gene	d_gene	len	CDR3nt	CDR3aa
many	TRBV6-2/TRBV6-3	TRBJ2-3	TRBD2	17	TGTGCCAGCAGTTACGCTACTAGCGGGAGCTTCACAGATACGCAGTATTTT	CASSYATSGSFTDTQYF
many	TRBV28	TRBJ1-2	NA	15	TGTGCCAGCACCCCACCAGGCCGAGCTAACTATGGCTACACCTTC	CASTPPGRANYGYTF
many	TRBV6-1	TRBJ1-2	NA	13	TGTGCCAGCAGTGACCAGGGTGTCTATGGCTACACCTTC	CASSDQGVYGYTF
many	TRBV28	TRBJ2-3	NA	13	TGTGCCATAGCTATCAAAAACACAGATACGCAGTATTTT	CAIAIKNTDTQYF
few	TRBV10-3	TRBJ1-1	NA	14	TGTGCCATTGCTAGGACGGGGGAAGGGACTGAAGCTTTCTTT	CAIARTGEGTEAFF
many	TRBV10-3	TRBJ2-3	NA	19	TGTGCCATCAGTGAGTCGGGGGACTTCTTAACTCCTTCCACAGATACGCAGTATTTT	CAISESGDFLTPSTDTQYF
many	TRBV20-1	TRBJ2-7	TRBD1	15	TGCAGTGCTAGACCTCTGGGACAGGGTCCCTACGAGCAGTACTTC	CSARPLGQGPYEQYF
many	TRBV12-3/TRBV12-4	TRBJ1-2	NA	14	TGTGCCAGCAGTTTCCTTGCTGCCGGTTATGGCTACACCTTC	CASSFLAAGYGYTF
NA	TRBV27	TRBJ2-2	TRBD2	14	TGTGCCAGCAGTCTTATAGCGGGGACCCGGGAGCTGTTTTTT	CASSLIAGTRELFF
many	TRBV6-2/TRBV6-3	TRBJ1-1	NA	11	TGTGCCAGCAGTGGACACACTGAAGCTTTCTTT	CASSGHTEAFF
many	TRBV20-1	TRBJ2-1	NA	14	TGCAGCGCCCTGTCCGGGAGTTCTTACAATGAGCAGTTCTTC	CSALSGSSYNEQFF
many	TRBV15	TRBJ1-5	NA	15	TGTGCCACCAGCAGAGATCGTGTTAGCAATCAGCCCCAGCATTTT	CATSRDRVSNQPQHF
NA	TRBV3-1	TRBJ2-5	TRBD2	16	TGTGCCAGCAGCCCCCCCCTAGCGGGGAAGCAAGAGACCCAGTACTTC	CASSPPLAGKQETQYF